The TCR beta chain under discussion was sequenced for a study of blood T cell repertoires in COVID-19. Across the study: T cells, B-cell-depleted T cells, or PBMCs provided the cDNA or gDNA that served as material.

This CDR3 has 14 amino acids. V was trimmed by 4 bases and J by 13 bases, leaving 17 bases between them. The V gene's germline CDR1 is SEHNR and CDR2 FQNEAQ (reference sequence). Repertoires were generated with immunoSEQ multiplex PCR, while TCRdb's copy carries only in-frame clones and drops some. Found here are fewer than 300,000 clones, approximately 86% of them singletons; the top ten hold around 3.2%. The V and J genes are TRBV7-9 and TRBJ1-6; D is uncertain. Sequencing was done on a sample of peripheral blood. This clonotype was obtained from a woman between 18 and 29 years old with acute or convalescent COVID-19. The CDR3 nucleotides are TGTGCCAGCAGCTCCGGGGAGCCGAGGCGGCCCCTCCACTTT. This sequence encodes CASSSGEPRRPLHF.